The 12 T cell receptor beta chains in this list originate from one sample, sequenced in a study of cytomegalovirus exposure and HLA in healthy donors. The PCR ran on 60 Vbeta and 13 Jbeta primers. Here immunoSEQ multiplex PCR was the method, and the copy in TCRdb shows in-frame clones only, minus some. The sample has about 180,000 clones; around 80% are singletons. Sequenced material: PBMCs. These TCRs come from a woman in her fifties or sixties in good health and CMV-seropositive.

This clone has more than one count but fewer than ten. The V gene is TRBV20-1, the J gene TRBJ2-1; maybe TRBD1 (5 bases). Germline CDR1 reads DFQATT; CDR2 reads SNEGSKA (reference sequence). This CDR3 region has 11 residues. The ends were cut back, 3 bases at V and 8 bases at J, with 8 bases in the middle. The CDR3 region has the DNA TGCAGTGCTAGCAGGGTCGATGAGCAGTTCTTC. Amino acids: CSASRVDEQFF.

The chain uses TRBV27 and TRBJ2-7; D might be TRBD1 (6 bases). The CDR3 has 13 residues. V gave up 6 bases and J gave up 7 bases, with 16 bases separating them. CDR1 MNHEY and CDR2 SMNVEV come from the germline V gene (reference sequence). Here the CDR3 DNA reads TGTGCCAGCAGAACACAGGGAGTGAGGGAGCAGTACTTC. This gives the protein CASRTQGVREQYF.

The genes are TRBV7-9 and TRBJ2-7; TRBD2 agrees at 8 bases. Trimming at V came to 0 bases and at J to 4 bases, leaving 8 bases not matched to a gene. Germline loops: CDR1 SEHNR, CDR2 FQNEAQ (reference sequence). This CDR3 has 16 residues. The CDR3 coding sequence is TGTGCCAGCAGCTTAGCGCGGGGGGAGGGGAGGTACGAGCAGTACTTC. It yields the protein CASSLARGEGRYEQYF.

The rearrangement joins TRBV7-9 to TRBJ2-3; the D gene is possibly TRBD2 (6 bases). There are 14 residues in the CDR3. The germline V gene has CDR1 SEHNR and CDR2 FQNEAQ (reference sequence). Trimming stripped 5 bases from V and 2 bases from J, with 11 bases between. DNA of the CDR3: TGTGCCAGCAGCCGTAGCGGTCCCACAGATACGCAGTATTTT. This translates into CASSRSGPTDTQYF.

The J gene is TRBJ2-4, the V gene TRBV7-3; D may be TRBD1 (5 bases). CDR1 SGHTA and CDR2 FQGTGA come from the germline V gene. V gave up 3 bases and J gave up 0 bases, with 12 bases separating them. This CDR3 is 16 amino acids long. CDR3 coding DNA: TGTGCCAGCAGCTTGTCTTTTAGGGGAGCCAAAAACATTCAGTACTTC. It is translated as CASSLSFRGAKNIQYF.

This sequence joins TRBV11-1 and TRBJ2-7; TRBD1 might be the D (6 bases). This CDR3 spans 16 amino acids. Per the germline V gene, CDR1 is SGHAT and CDR2 is FQDESV (reference sequence). Between the trimmed V and J ends, which lost 2 bases and 4 bases, there was a span of 18 bases. The CDR3 nucleotides are TGTGCCAGCAGCTTAACCTTGGACAGCCTTGTTTACGAGCAGTACTTC. Its protein is CASSLTLDSLVYEQYF.

V and J are TRBV5-1 and TRBJ2-3; D is perhaps TRBD2 (7 bases). CDR3 length equals 16 residues. V dropped 2 bases and J dropped 2 bases, with 15 bases sitting between them. Germline CDR1 reads SGHRS; CDR2 reads YFSETQ. CDR3 loop: CASSFARGGATDTQYF. In DNA, the CDR3 is TGCGCCAGCAGCTTCGCCCGAGGGGGGGCCACAGATACGCAGTATTTT.

This clone was seen only once. This chain uses TRBV5-8 with TRBJ1-3; D is unresolved. The CDR3 consists of 11 residues. The V end lost 2 bases, the J end lost 11 bases, and 8 bases lay between the germline ends. From germline, CDR1 is SGHTS and CDR2 YDEGEE. The CDR3 sequence: CASSFSSAIYF. The CDR3 nucleotides read TGTGCCAGCAGCTTTAGTTCCGCCATATATTTT.

V is TRBV28 and J is TRBJ2-1; 12 nucleotides line up with TRBD1. The V segment lost 4 bases and the J segment 4 bases; nucleotides outside the gene matches: 2. This CDR3 has 15 amino acids. Germline-derived CDR1 and CDR2 are MDHEN and SYDVKM. The CDR3 is CASSSGQGAYNEQFF. The DNA for the CDR3 is TGTGCCAGCAGTTCGGGACAGGGGGCGTACAATGAGCAGTTCTTC.

The chain uses TRBV30 and TRBJ2-2; weak D call: TRBD1 (6 bases). Trimming removed 3 bases at V and 2 bases at J, with 10 bases between. Germline lookup yields CDR1 GTSNPN and CDR2 SVGIG (reference sequence). The CDR3 is made up of 14 amino acids. CDR3 protein: CAWRKGVNTGELFF. In nucleotides, the CDR3 is TGTGCCTGGAGAAAGGGGGTTAACACCGGGGAGCTGTTTTTT.

The chain is built from TRBV4-2 and TRBJ1-3; the match to TRBD1 covers 11 bases. In germline, CDR1 is LGHNA, CDR2 YNFKEQ. CDR3 length equals 17 residues. The V gene end was trimmed by 1 base and the J gene end by 4 bases; junction bases not matched to a gene: 6. The CDR3 DNA follows: TGTGCCAGCAGCCAAGTAGGACAGGGGGCGGGGGGAAACACCATATATTTT. This encodes CASSQVGQGAGGNTIYF.

The chain couples TRBV29-1 to TRBJ1-1; a possible D gene is TRBD1 (6 bases). Trimming took off 3 bases at V and 0 bases at J, with 11 bases between the two ends. Per germline, CDR1 SQVTM and CDR2 ANQGSEA. The CDR3 is made up of 14 amino acids. Here the CDR3 DNA reads TGCAGCGTTGAGGGGGCTCGGGTGAACACTGAAGCTTTCTTT. This translates into CSVEGARVNTEAFF.